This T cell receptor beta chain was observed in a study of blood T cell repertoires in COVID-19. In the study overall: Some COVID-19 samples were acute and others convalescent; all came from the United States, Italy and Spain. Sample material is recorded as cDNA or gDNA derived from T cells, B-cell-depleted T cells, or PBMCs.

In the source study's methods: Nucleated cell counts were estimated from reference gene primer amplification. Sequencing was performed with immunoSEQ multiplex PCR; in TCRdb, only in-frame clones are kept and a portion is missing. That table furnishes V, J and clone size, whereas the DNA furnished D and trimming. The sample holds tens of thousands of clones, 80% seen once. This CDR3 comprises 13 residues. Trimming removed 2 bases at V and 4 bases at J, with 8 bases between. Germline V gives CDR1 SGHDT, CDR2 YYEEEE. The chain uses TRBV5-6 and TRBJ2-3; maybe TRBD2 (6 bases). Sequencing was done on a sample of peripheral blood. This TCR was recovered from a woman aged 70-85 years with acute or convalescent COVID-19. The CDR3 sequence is CASSFGGADTQYF. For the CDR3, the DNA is TGTGCCAGCAGCTTTGGAGGGGCAGATACGCAGTATTTT.